The 26 T cell receptor beta chains below all came from one sample that was sequenced in a study of regulatory T cells in long-lasting Graves disease. According to the study, TCR beta libraries were built with iRepertoire HTBI primers and CDR3-region Arm-PCR. TCRdb called the multiplex PCR reads again in MiXCR, with one record for every CDR3 protein. Among about 220,000 distinct CDR3 sequences listed, approximately 19% were seen once. Indicated time point: newly diagnosed GD, antithyroid drugs for less than 3 months. Generation of the TCR library employed RNA extracted from PBMCs. These data were also filed under a second study, of T cells in Graves' hyperthyroidism and ophthalmopathy.

This specimen was peripheral blood mononuclear cells (PBMCs), taken at new diagnosis, from a patient treated with antithyroid drugs. All receptors come from a woman aged 25-40 years with Graves disease.

This clonotype was seen at least ten times. The rearrangement links TRBV27 to TRBJ2-4; 8 bases line up with TRBD1. The CDR3 extends over 16 amino acids. From germline, CDR1 is MNHEY and CDR2 SMNVEV (reference sequence). V gave up 5 bases and J gave up 0 bases; unmatched junction bases: 6. This CDR3 reads CASSVTGALAKNIQYF. The CDR3 DNA follows: TGTGCCAGCAGTGTGACAGGGGCCTTAGCCAAAAACATTCAGTACTTC.

V usage is TRBV19 and J usage is TRBJ1-3, with D maybe TRBD1 (5 bases). Germline assignment: CDR1 LNHDA and CDR2 SQIVND (reference sequence). This CDR3 is built from 14 residues. Trimming pared 4 bases from V and 4 bases from J, leaving 11 bases between. The CDR3 coding sequence is TGTGCCAGTAGTAGGTCGACAGACGGAAACACCATATATTTT. Its protein is CASSRSTDGNTIYF.

This clonotype was counted many times. V gene TRBV27 combines with J gene TRBJ2-2, with a tentative D call TRBD1 (6 bases). The germline gives CDR1 MNHEY, CDR2 SMNVEV (reference sequence). The V gene lost 1 base and the J gene lost 3 bases, with 9 bases spanning the gap. This CDR3 comprises 15 residues. The CDR3 DNA is TGTGCCAGCAGTTTATACCCAGGGGACACCGGGGAGCTGTTTTTT. Residues: CASSLYPGDTGELFF.

This clonotype was detected ten times or more. The V call is TRBV5-1, the J call TRBJ2-1, with 8 nucleotides matching TRBD2. The CDR3 sequence is 19 residues long. Germline V gene data show CDR1 as SGHRS and CDR2 as YFSETQ. The J segment lost 7 bases and the V segment lost 6 bases, leaving 24 bases of the junction unmatched. CDR3 nucleotide sequence: TGCGCCAGCAACCCATTAGCGGGATCATCCCCGCCGGGTTTTAATGAGCAGTTCTTC. As protein: CASNPLAGSSPPGFNEQFF.

This clonotype was seen a handful of times. Possible read error: a much larger clone is one base away. The V gene is TRBV27, the J gene TRBJ2-5; the match to TRBD2 covers 9 bases. Looked up from germline, CDR1 is MNHEY and CDR2 is SMNVEV (reference sequence). This CDR3 region has 14 residues. The CDR3 sequence: CAGSKLAGRETQYF. The CDR3 nucleotides read TGTGCCGGCAGTAAACTAGCGGGCCGAGAGACCCAGTACTTC.

For this clonotype: A far larger clone is one base from this, pointing to a likely read error. This sequence joins TRBV6-8 and TRBJ2-5; D could derive from TRBD1 or TRBD2 (5 bases each). The J call may be incorrect, as the DNA end agrees better with TRBJ2-1. From germline, CDR1 is MNHGY and CDR2 SAAAGT. The CDR3 sequence is 15 residues long. The CDR3 region is CVSSSVGTLYNEQFF. The CDR3 coding sequence is TGTGTCAGCAGCTCTGTGGGGACCTTATACAATGAGCAGTTCTTC.

The CDR3 loop reads CSASWGAGGADNEQFF. The CDR3 nucleotides are TGCAGTGCTAGTTGGGGGGCGGGAGGGGCTGACAATGAGCAGTTCTTC. The V call is TRBV20-1, the J call TRBJ2-7, with TRBD2 matching over 9 bases. The end of the DNA aligns better with TRBJ2-1, so the J call may be wrong. Germline values: CDR1 DFQATT, CDR2 SNEGSKA (reference sequence). This CDR3 has 16 residues.

The chain carries TRBV5-4 and TRBJ1-2; TRBD1 might be the D (6 bases). V was trimmed by 4 bases and J by 2 bases, leaving 9 bases between them. The germline V gene encodes CDR1 SGHNT and CDR2 YYREEE (reference sequence). This CDR3 spans 13 amino acids. CDR3 amino acids: CASSDQGNYGYTF. CDR3 in DNA: TGTGCCAGCAGCGATCAGGGGAACTATGGCTACACCTTC.

V and J are TRBV12-3 or TRBV12-4 and TRBJ2-7; 8 positions agree with TRBD2. V was clipped by 6 bases and J by 5 bases; unmatched bases: 6. The CDR3 contains 13 residues. CDR3 sequence reads: CASSHRGGNEQYF. As DNA, the CDR3 is TGTGCCAGCAGCCACCGGGGGGGGAACGAGCAGTACTTC.

The table lists this clonotype with a few counts. This rearrangement joins TRBV7-2 to TRBJ2-5, with TRBD2 as a possible D gene (5 bases). Germline V lookup: CDR1 SGHTA, CDR2 FQGNSA. V dropped 4 bases and J dropped 0 bases, with 6 bases sitting between them. The CDR3 is made up of 13 amino acids. CDR3 bases: TGTGCCAGCAGCTCGGGAAACCAAGAGACCCAGTACTTC. Protein sequence: CASSSGNQETQYF.

CDR3: CASSLGIGRGSSYNEQFF. For the CDR3, the DNA is TGTGCCAGCAGCTTGGGGATTGGGCGGGGCAGCTCCTACAATGAGCAGTTCTTC. This rearrangement joins TRBV5-5 to TRBJ2-1; perhaps TRBD2 as D (6 bases). Germline V gene data show CDR1 as SGHKS and CDR2 as YYEKEE (reference sequence). The ends were cut back, 0 bases at V and 0 bases at J, with 16 bases in the middle. The CDR3 is 18 amino acids.

At least ten counts were recorded for this clonotype. V gene TRBV20-1 combines with J gene TRBJ1-6; 9 bases line up with TRBD1. Per the germline V gene, CDR1 is DFQATT and CDR2 is SNEGSKA (reference sequence). This CDR3 contains 18 residues. J was trimmed by 7 bases and V by 5 bases; bases with no gene match: 18. CDR3 amino acids: CSAVPGTGSRIRNSPLHF. The CDR3 nucleotides read TGCAGTGCTGTCCCCGGGACAGGGAGTAGAATTAGGAATTCACCCCTCCACTTT.

The chain is built from TRBV24-1 and TRBJ2-2; weak D call: TRBD2 (5 bases). Looked up from germline, CDR1 is KGHDR and CDR2 is SFDVKD. This CDR3 spans 15 amino acids. Trimming cost V 5 bases and J 0 bases, with 9 bases left between them. CDR3 coding DNA: TGTGCCACCAGTGGGGTAGCGCCGAACACCGGGGAGCTGTTTTTT. Its translation: CATSGVAPNTGELFF.

This clonotype was recorded at least ten times. J is TRBJ2-7 and V is TRBV28; either TRBD1 or TRBD2 may supply D (5 bases each). Germline CDR1 reads MDHEN; CDR2 reads SYDVKM. The CDR3 totals 17 residues. Trimming stripped 1 base from V and 1 base from J, with 17 bases between. The CDR3 reads CASSLLGPLGRSYEQYF. CDR3 nucleotide sequence: TGTGCCAGCAGTTTATTGGGTCCCCTGGGACGGTCCTACGAGCAGTACTTC.

This clonotype was detected many times. V gene TRBV12-3 or TRBV12-4 combines with J gene TRBJ1-5, with 7 bases matching TRBD1. With V trimmed by 7 bases and J by 6 bases, 6 bases remained unmatched. The CDR3 is 13 amino acids. The CDR3: CASTDREGQPQHF. The CDR3 nucleotides read TGTGCCAGCACCGACAGGGAAGGTCAGCCCCAGCATTTT.

V gene TRBV29-1 combines with J gene TRBJ2-2; unclear D gene. Deletions cut 3 bases from V and 7 bases from J, with 6 bases between. CDR3 length: 11 residues. CDR1 is SQVTM, CDR2 ANQGSEA, per germline. CDR3 residues: CSVDFGGELFF. In DNA form, the CDR3 reads TGCAGCGTTGACTTCGGCGGGGAGCTGTTTTTT.

This clonotype has a count of ten or more. The CDR3 DNA reads TGTGCCAGCAGCGGACAGGGCGGAACCACAGATACGCAGTATTTT. Protein sequence: CASSGQGGTTDTQYF. The chain uses TRBV2 and TRBJ2-3; 8 nucleotides agree with TRBD1. V shed 6 bases and J 2 bases; nucleotides not matched to a gene: 7. Germline CDR1 and CDR2: SNHLY and FYNNEI. This CDR3 has 15 amino acids.

In this sample, this clonotype turned up many times. The chain carries TRBV2 and TRBJ2-7, with TRBD1 matching over 9 bases. Germline CDR1 is SNHLY and CDR2 is FYNNEI. Losses at the gene ends were 5 bases for V and 5 bases for J; bases not matched to a gene: 10. This CDR3 has 15 residues. CDR3 protein: CASSFPGQGINEQYF. The CDR3 DNA follows: TGTGCCAGCAGTTTCCCGGGACAGGGTATCAACGAGCAGTACTTC.

This clonotype was seen at least ten times. The CDR3 is CASSWGWGSTEAFF. CDR3 DNA sequence: TGTGCCAGCAGCTGGGGTTGGGGGAGCACTGAAGCTTTCTTT. The gene calls are TRBV7-3 and TRBJ1-1, with a possible D match to TRBD1 (5 bases). The CDR3 has 14 amino acids. V was cut by 4 bases and J by 4 bases, with 13 bases left in between. Per the germline V gene, CDR1 is SGHTA and CDR2 is FQGTGA.

This chain uses TRBV2 with TRBJ2-1; 9 bases map to TRBD2. The germline gives CDR1 SNHLY, CDR2 FYNNEI. V lost 7 bases and J lost 5; bases outside the gene matches: 15. CDR3 length equals 17 residues. CDR3 DNA sequence: TGTGCCAGCAAGCCGGGTAGCGGGAGAGTCGGACACAATGAGCAGTTCTTC. It translates to CASKPGSGRVGHNEQFF. Based on the CDR3 plus reference TRBV2 and TRBJ2-1, the full variable domain is EPEVTQTPSHQVTQMGQEVILRCVPISNHLYFYWYRQILGQKVEFLVSFYNNEISEKSEIFDDQFSVERPDGSNFTLKIRSTKLEDSAMYFCASKPGSGRVGHNEQFFGPGTRLTVL.

The chain joins TRBV14 to TRBJ1-6; 8 bases agree with TRBD1. The V segment lost 5 bases and the J segment 10 bases; nucleotides outside the gene matches: 7. The germline gives CDR1 SGHDN, CDR2 FVKESK. This CDR3 has 14 residues. The CDR3 loop is CASSDGQGRSPLHF. CDR3 bases: TGTGCCAGCAGCGATGGACAGGGAAGGTCACCCCTCCACTTT.

The chain links TRBV11-2 to TRBJ2-1; D not certain. This CDR3 region has 12 residues. From germline, CDR1 is SGHAT and CDR2 FQNNGV. Trimming cost V 5 bases and J 4 bases, with 6 bases left between them. CDR3 bases: TGTGCCAGCAGCCCCAGGTACAATGAGCAGTTCTTC. Amino acid sequence: CASSPRYNEQFF.

This clonotype was picked up many times. The CDR3 reads CASSLRRERYNEQFF. Here the CDR3 DNA reads TGTGCCAGCAGTTTACGGAGGGAGAGGTACAATGAGCAGTTCTTC. This sequence joins TRBV12-3 or TRBV12-4 and TRBJ2-1; D is possibly TRBD2 (6 bases). Trimming removed 2 bases at V and 4 bases at J, with 12 bases between. This CDR3 spans 15 amino acids.

The V and J genes are TRBV29-1 and TRBJ2-5; D is unresolved. The V end lost 4 bases, the J end lost 5 bases, and 11 bases lay between the germline ends. The V gene's germline CDR1 is SQVTM and CDR2 ANQGSEA. The CDR3 has 12 amino acids. The CDR3 nucleotides are TGCAGCGTTGCCGTGTCCCCTGAGACCCAGTACTTC. It yields the protein CSVAVSPETQYF.

This clonotype has more than one count but fewer than ten. At one of its ends the junction is not consistent with the germline gene, which may arise from a read error. The chain employs TRBV6-2 or TRBV6-3 and TRBJ1-2; no firm D call. Germline assignment: CDR1 MNHEY and CDR2 SVGEGT. CDR3 length equals 13 residues. The CDR3 DNA reads TGTGCCAGCAGCTCCCCCCCAAACTGTGGCTACACCTTC. Translating gives CASSSPPNCGYTF.

This clonotype was counted ten times or more. This chain links TRBV27 with TRBJ2-7; 8 bases fit TRBD1. The CDR3 runs to 15 residues. In germline, CDR1 is MNHEY, CDR2 SMNVEV (reference sequence). Trimming removed 5 bases from V and 2 bases from J; junction bases left unmatched: 8. In nucleotides, the CDR3 is TGTGCCAGCAGTCTACCGGGACAGGCCCCCTACGAGCAGTACTTC. Amino acid sequence: CASSLPGQAPYEQYF.